Below, 19 T cell receptor beta chains from the same sample are listed, as sequenced in a study of blood T cell repertoires in COVID-19 (dated by TCRdb to the early 2020s). Library preparation employed the immunoSEQ multiplex PCR assay. The source is immuneACCESS, and TCRdb retained only in-frame sequences with V and J called. Part of the clones is not carried over; for the studies checked, unresolved V genes explain less than half of this, and the remainder is unexplained. In this sample the table shows approximately 250,000 clones, roughly 88% of which occur a single time. Around 3.2% of the sample goes to the ten largest clones. Input material: PBMCs or T cells enriched from blood (not recorded which). The receptors here all came from a woman in her thirties or forties who had been exposed to COVID-19.

V gene TRBV7-9 combines with J gene TRBJ1-5; D is undetermined. The CDR3 extends over 14 amino acids. The V gene's germline CDR1 is SEHNR and CDR2 FQNEAQ (reference sequence). Trimming stripped 1 base from V and 9 bases from J, with 13 bases between. The CDR3 nucleotides are TGTGCCAGCAGCTTAGGACACTCTCCATCGCCCCAGCATTTT. It yields the protein CASSLGHSPSPQHF.

The chain employs TRBV30 and TRBJ1-6, with 8 bases that match TRBD1. The V gene end was trimmed by 8 bases and the J gene end by 3 bases; junction bases not matched to a gene: 3. Germline CDR1 GTSNPN, CDR2 SVGIG (reference sequence). The CDR3 is made up of 13 amino acids. The CDR3 loop reads CARGQGYNSPLHF. The CDR3 bases are TGTGCCAGAGGACAGGGCTATAATTCACCCCTCCACTTT. Supplemented by reference TRBV30 and TRBJ1-6, the full variable domain reads SQTIHQWPATLVQPVGSPLSLECTVEGTSNPNLYWYRQAAGRGLQLLFYSVGIGQISSEVPQNLSASRPQDRQFILSSKKLLLSDSGFYLCARGQGYNSPLHFGNGTRLTVT.

CDR3 DNA sequence: TGTGCCTGGAGTGTACGGAGCTTCTACTCTGGAAACACCATATATTTT. It yields the protein CAWSVRSFYSGNTIYF. The chain is built from TRBV30 and TRBJ1-3; D is undetermined. Trimming took 0 bases from V and 0 from J, leaving 12 bases between them. There are 16 residues in the CDR3. Germline assignment: CDR1 GTSNPN and CDR2 SVGIG (reference sequence).

This clone has a single count. At one end the junction does not follow the germline gene, possibly because of a read error. The chain carries TRBV5-1 and TRBJ1-1; TRBD1 matches at 8 bases. CDR1 and CDR2 from the germline V gene are SGHRS and YFSETQ. The CDR3 is 14 residues long. This chain's CDR3 is CASSGRTGTTEAFF. CDR3 DNA: TGTGCCAGCAGCGGAAGGACAGGGACTACTGAAGCTTTCTTT.

The J gene is TRBJ1-5, the V gene TRBV5-1, with TRBD1 matching 8 bases. This CDR3 is built from 14 residues. The germline CDR1 and CDR2 sequences are SGHRS and YFSETQ. Losses at the gene ends were 7 bases for V and 0 bases for J; bases not matched to a gene: 3. Written as DNA, the CDR3 is TGCGCCAGCGGGACAGGCGATAGCAATCAGCCCCAGCATTTT. The encoded protein is CASGTGDSNQPQHF.

This clone was seen once. This chain connects TRBV18 to TRBJ1-4, with no clear D. This CDR3 comprises 13 residues. V was trimmed by 5 bases and J by 8 bases, leaving 12 bases between them. Germline V gives CDR1 KGHSH, CDR2 LQKENI. The CDR3 sequence is CASSVQQKEKLFF. The CDR3 DNA reads as TGTGCCAGCTCAGTCCAACAGAAGGAAAAACTGTTTTTT.

The chain links TRBV9 to TRBJ1-3; D unresolved. Germline lookup yields CDR1 SGDLS and CDR2 YYNGEE. V shed 4 bases and J shed 9 bases, with 17 bases lying between them. CDR3 length equals 14 residues. This CDR3 is CASSPSGPGGTIYF. The DNA for the CDR3 is TGTGCCAGCAGCCCTTCCGGCCCTGGAGGCACCATATATTTT.

V is TRBV12-2 and J is TRBJ2-7; TRBD2, as called in the table, went unchecked against the DNA. TRBV12-2 represents a pseudogene. This CDR3 contains 18 residues. The CDR3 DNA follows: TGTGCAAGTCGCTCCTTTCCCCGGCCCCAAAGCCCTCTAGACGAGCAGTACTTC. It translates to CASRSFPRPQSPLDEQYF.

This rearrangement joins TRBV28 to TRBJ1-2; D is unclear. CDR1 and CDR2 (germline): MDHEN, SYDVKM. The CDR3 sequence is 14 residues long. V was trimmed by 5 bases and J by 5 bases, leaving 15 bases between them. The CDR3 sequence: CASSQVGGWYGYTF. The CDR3 nucleotides are TGTGCCAGCAGTCAGGTGGGAGGGTGGTATGGCTACACCTTC.

The rearrangement joins TRBV24-1 to TRBJ2-2, with TRBD2 matching over 11 bases. The V gene's germline CDR1 is KGHDR and CDR2 SFDVKD. V dropped 3 bases and J dropped 3; count of bases not matched to a gene: 5. CDR3 length: 17 residues. CDR3 bases: TGTGCCACCAGTGATGGCTTACTAGCGGGGGACACCGGGGAGCTGTTTTTT. Protein sequence: CATSDGLLAGDTGELFF.

The chain has TRBV7-2 and TRBJ1-6, with D maybe TRBD1 (5 bases). Germline lookup yields CDR1 SGHTA and CDR2 FQGNSA. The CDR3 has 16 amino acids. The V gene lost 4 bases and the J gene lost 7 bases, with 17 bases spanning the gap. DNA of the CDR3: TGTGCCAGCAGCTCATGGGCTCAGGGCTTAAATTCACCCCTCCACTTT. It is translated as CASSSWAQGLNSPLHF. Looking up the rest from reference TRBV7-2 and TRBJ1-6 gives the full variable domain: GAGVSQSPSNKVTEKGKDVELRCDPISGHTALYWYRQSLGQGLEFLIYFQGNSAPDKSGLPSDRFSAERTGGSVSTLTIQRTQQEDSAVYLCASSSWAQGLNSPLHFGNGTRLTVT.

V usage is TRBV2 and J usage is TRBJ1-2; no reliable D call. The CDR3 spans 13 residues. Germline V gene lookup returns CDR1 SNHLY and CDR2 FYNNEI. V was clipped by 2 bases and J by 4 bases, with 8 bases between them. The CDR3 loop is CASSEMSVYGYTF. The CDR3 coding sequence is TGTGCCAGCAGTGAAATGTCAGTCTATGGCTACACCTTC.

Of note for this clone: A read error may produce the germline difference seen at one junction end. The chain links TRBV5-5 to TRBJ1-6; D is possibly TRBD1 (6 bases). This CDR3 has 14 amino acids. Per the germline V gene, CDR1 is SGHKS and CDR2 is YYEKEE (reference sequence). The CDR3 DNA is TGTGCCAGCAGCTTGGAGTCAGGGTTTAAAGGGGGAACCTTT. Its translation: CASSLESGFKGGTF.

Comments on this clone: The same CDR3 also results from other DNA sequences found in this sample. V and J are TRBV2 and TRBJ2-1, with 9 bases identical to TRBD2. The trim removed 7 bases at V and 1 base at J, leaving 5 bases unmatched. CDR3 length equals 15 residues. The V gene's germline CDR1 is SNHLY and CDR2 FYNNEI. CDR3 region: CASNPTSGSYNEQFF. The CDR3 coding sequence is TGTGCCAGCAACCCAACTAGCGGGTCCTACAATGAGCAGTTCTTC. Full variable domain (remainder filled in from reference TRBV2 and TRBJ2-1): EPEVTQTPSHQVTQMGQEVILRCVPISNHLYFYWYRQILGQKVEFLVSFYNNEISEKSEIFDDQFSVERPDGSNFTLKIRSTKLEDSAMYFCASNPTSGSYNEQFFGPGTRLTVL.

CDR3 in amino acids: CASSLASGSGEAFF. In DNA, the CDR3 is TGTGCCAGCAGCTTAGCGTCGGGTTCTGGTGAAGCTTTCTTT. This chain links TRBV7-9 with TRBJ1-1; D remains unclear. Germline lookup yields CDR1 SEHNR and CDR2 FQNEAQ (reference sequence). The CDR3 contains 14 residues. V was cut by 0 bases and J by 7 bases, with 12 bases left in between. Full variable domain (rest looked up from reference TRBV7-9 and TRBJ1-1): DTGVSQNPRHKITKRGQNVTFRCDPISEHNRLYWYRQTLGQGPEFLTYFQNEAQLEKSRLLSDRFSAERPKGSFSTLEIQRTEQGDSAMYLCASSLASGSGEAFFGQGTRLTVV.

J is TRBJ1-2 and V is TRBV27, with D uncertain. The length of the CDR3 is 13 residues. Looked up from germline, CDR1 is MNHEY and CDR2 is SMNVEV (reference sequence). Trimming left V 3 bases short and J 3 bases short, with 8 bases between. This chain's CDR3 is CASSFGADYGYTF. CDR3 DNA: TGTGCCAGCAGTTTCGGAGCGGACTATGGCTACACCTTC.

This CDR3 reads CASSRGTSGGDEQYF. CDR3 nucleotides: TGTGCCAGCAGTCGAGGGACTAGCGGGGGGGACGAGCAGTACTTC. The J gene is TRBJ2-7, the V gene TRBV6-5; 16 bases map to TRBD2. J was trimmed by 5 bases and V by 5 bases; bases with no gene match: 3. The CDR3 is made up of 15 amino acids. Germline V gene lookup returns CDR1 MNHEY and CDR2 SVGAGI.

J is TRBJ2-5 and V is TRBV4-3, with 10 nucleotides matching TRBD1. Germline V gene sequence: CDR1 LGHNA, CDR2 YSLEER. V shed 3 bases, J shed 2 bases, and the junction held 0 bases outside the gene matches. The CDR3 is 14 residues long. CDR3: CASSQDRGQETQYF. The CDR3 nucleotides are TGCGCCAGCAGCCAGGACAGGGGGCAAGAGACCCAGTACTTC.

The chain joins TRBV19 to TRBJ1-5; the match to TRBD1 covers 12 bases. This CDR3 comprises 15 residues. Germline assignment: CDR1 LNHDA and CDR2 SQIVND (reference sequence). The ends lost 6 bases at V and 7 bases at J; junction bases unmatched: 7. The chain's CDR3 is CASRSGTGGWQPQHF. Here the CDR3 DNA reads TGTGCCAGTAGAAGCGGGACAGGGGGCTGGCAGCCCCAGCATTTT.